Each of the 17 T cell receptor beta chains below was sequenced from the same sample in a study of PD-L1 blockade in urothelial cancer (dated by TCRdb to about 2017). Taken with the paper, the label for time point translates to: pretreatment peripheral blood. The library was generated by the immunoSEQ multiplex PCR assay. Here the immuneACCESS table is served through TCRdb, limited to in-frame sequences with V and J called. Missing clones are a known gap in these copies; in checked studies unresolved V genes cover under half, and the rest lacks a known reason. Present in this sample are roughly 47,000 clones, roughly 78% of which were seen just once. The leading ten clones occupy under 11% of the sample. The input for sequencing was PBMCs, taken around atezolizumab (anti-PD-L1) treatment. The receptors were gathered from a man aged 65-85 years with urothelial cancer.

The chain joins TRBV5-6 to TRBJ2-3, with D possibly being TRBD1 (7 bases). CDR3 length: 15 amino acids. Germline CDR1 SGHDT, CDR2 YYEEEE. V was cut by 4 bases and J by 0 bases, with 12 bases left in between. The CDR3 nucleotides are TGTGCCAGCAGCGGCGGGACAGCTAGCACAGATACGCAGTATTTT. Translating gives CASSGGTASTDTQYF.

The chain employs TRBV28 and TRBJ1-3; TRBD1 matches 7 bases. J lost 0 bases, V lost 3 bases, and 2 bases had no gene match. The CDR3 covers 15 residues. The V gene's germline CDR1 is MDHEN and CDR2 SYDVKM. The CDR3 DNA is TGTGCCAGCAGTTTCGACAGGGCCTCTGGAAACACCATATATTTT. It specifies CASSFDRASGNTIYF.

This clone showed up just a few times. CDR3 amino acids: CAIMGSGTSGRGTTTNNEQFF. CDR3 nucleotide sequence: TGTGCCATCATGGGTTCCGGGACTAGCGGGAGGGGAACCACCACTAACAATGAGCAGTTCTTC. The chain joins TRBV10-3 to TRBJ2-1; 16 positions match TRBD2. Unmatched junction bases numbered 20, after V lost 7 bases and J lost 5 bases. Per germline, CDR1 ENHRY and CDR2 SYGVKD. This CDR3 has 21 amino acids.

The CDR3 spells CASSQRVSYNEQFF. CDR3 nucleotide sequence: TGTGCCAGTAGTCAGAGGGTCAGCTACAATGAGCAGTTCTTC. The chain employs TRBV19 and TRBJ2-1; D might be TRBD2 (5 bases). Trimming took off 5 bases at V and 3 bases at J, with 11 bases between the two ends. Germline CDR1 reads LNHDA; CDR2 reads SQIVND (reference sequence). The CDR3 covers 14 residues.

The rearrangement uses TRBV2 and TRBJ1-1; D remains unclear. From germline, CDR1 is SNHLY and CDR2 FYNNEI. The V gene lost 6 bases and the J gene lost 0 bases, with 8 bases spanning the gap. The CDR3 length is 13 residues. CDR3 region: CASRSQVNTEAFF. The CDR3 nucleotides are TGTGCCAGCAGGTCTCAGGTGAACACTGAAGCTTTCTTT.

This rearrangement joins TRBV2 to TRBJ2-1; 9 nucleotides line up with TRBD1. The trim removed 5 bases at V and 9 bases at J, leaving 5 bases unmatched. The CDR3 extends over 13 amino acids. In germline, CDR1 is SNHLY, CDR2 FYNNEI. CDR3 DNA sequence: TGTGCCAGCAGTCGGGACAGGGCCTTTGAGCAGTTCTTC. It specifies CASSRDRAFEQFF.

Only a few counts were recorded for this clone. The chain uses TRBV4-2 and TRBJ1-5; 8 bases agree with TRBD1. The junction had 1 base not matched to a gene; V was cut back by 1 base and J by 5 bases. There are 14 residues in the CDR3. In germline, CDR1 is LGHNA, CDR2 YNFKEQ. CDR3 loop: CASSQGQGYQPQHF. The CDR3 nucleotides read TGTGCCAGCAGCCAAGGACAGGGGTATCAGCCCCAGCATTTT.

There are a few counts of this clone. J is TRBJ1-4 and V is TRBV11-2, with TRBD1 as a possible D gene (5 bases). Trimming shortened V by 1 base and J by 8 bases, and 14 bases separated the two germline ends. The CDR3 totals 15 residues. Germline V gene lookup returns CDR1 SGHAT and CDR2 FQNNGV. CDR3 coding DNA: TGTGCCAGCAGCTTAGGGGCAGGGAAAGAGGAAAAACTGTTTTTT. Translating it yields CASSLGAGKEEKLFF.

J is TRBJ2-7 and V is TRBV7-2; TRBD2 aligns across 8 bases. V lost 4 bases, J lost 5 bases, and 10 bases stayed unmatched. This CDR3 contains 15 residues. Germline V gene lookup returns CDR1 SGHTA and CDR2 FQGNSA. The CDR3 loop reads CASSWGLGVDHEQYF. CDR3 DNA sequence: TGTGCCAGCAGCTGGGGACTAGGGGTGGATCACGAGCAGTACTTC.

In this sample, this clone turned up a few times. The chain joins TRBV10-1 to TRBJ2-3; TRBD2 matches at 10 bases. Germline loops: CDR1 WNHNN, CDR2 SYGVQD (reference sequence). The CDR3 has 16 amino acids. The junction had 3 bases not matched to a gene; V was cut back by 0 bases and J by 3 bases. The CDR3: CASSESKTSGTDTQYF. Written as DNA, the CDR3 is TGCGCCAGCAGTGAGTCGAAGACTAGCGGGACAGATACGCAGTATTTT.

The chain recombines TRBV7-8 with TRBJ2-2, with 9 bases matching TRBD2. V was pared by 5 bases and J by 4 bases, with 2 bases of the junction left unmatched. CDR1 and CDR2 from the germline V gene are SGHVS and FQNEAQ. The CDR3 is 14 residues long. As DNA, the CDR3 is TGTGCCAGCAGCCCGACTAGCGGCACCGGGGAGCTGTTTTTT. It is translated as CASSPTSGTGELFF.

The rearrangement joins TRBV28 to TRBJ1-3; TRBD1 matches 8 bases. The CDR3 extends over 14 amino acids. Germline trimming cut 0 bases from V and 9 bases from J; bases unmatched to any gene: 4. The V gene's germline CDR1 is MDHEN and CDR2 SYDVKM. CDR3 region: CASSLWGTGATIYF. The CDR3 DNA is TGTGCCAGCAGTTTATGGGGGACAGGAGCCACCATATATTTT.

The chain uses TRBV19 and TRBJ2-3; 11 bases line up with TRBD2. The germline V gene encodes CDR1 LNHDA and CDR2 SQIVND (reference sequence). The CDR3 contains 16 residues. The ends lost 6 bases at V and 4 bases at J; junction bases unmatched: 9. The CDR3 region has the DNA TGTGCCAGTAGGATCGCCGGGACTAGCGGCCCAGATACGCAGTATTTT. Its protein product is CASRIAGTSGPDTQYF.

CDR3: CASSLEVGGANEQFF. As DNA, the CDR3 is TGCGCCAGCAGCTTGGAGGTCGGGGGGGCGAATGAGCAGTTCTTC. The chain uses TRBV5-1 and TRBJ2-1; 8 bases map to TRBD2. CDR1 is SGHRS, CDR2 YFSETQ, per germline. This CDR3 spans 15 amino acids. The trim removed 0 bases at V and 7 bases at J, leaving 6 bases unmatched.

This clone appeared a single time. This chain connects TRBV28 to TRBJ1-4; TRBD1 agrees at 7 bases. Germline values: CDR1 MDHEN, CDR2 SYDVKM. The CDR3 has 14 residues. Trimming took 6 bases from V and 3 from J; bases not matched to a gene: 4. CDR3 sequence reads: CASRPGQPNEKLFF. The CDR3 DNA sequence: TGTGCCAGCAGACCGGGACAGCCTAATGAAAAACTGTTTTTT.

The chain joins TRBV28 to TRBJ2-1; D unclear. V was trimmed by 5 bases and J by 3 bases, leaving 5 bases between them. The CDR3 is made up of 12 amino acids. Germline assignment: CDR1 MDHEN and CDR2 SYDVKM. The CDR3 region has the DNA TGTGCCAGCAGTCAAATCTACAATGAGCAGTTCTTC. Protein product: CASSQIYNEQFF.

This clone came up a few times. The CDR3 nucleotides read TGTGCCAGCAGCTTCGATCTTATCAGGGAGCAGTTCTTC. This translates into CASSFDLIREQFF. The chain combines TRBV5-4 with TRBJ2-1; D not certain. CDR3 length equals 13 residues. Germline CDR1 is SGHNT and CDR2 is YYREEE (reference sequence). V lost 2 bases to trimming and J lost 10 bases, with 13 bases between them.